Listed below are T cell receptor beta chains from one sample, sequenced in a study of cytomegalovirus exposure and HLA in healthy donors. Some clones are missing from TCRdb's copy, which holds only in-frame ones; the method was immunoSEQ multiplex PCR. The table has 90,000 to 140,000 clones, 15% seen once. Input material: PBMCs. These TCRs come from a female donor in good health and CMV-seronegative. The CDR3 runs from the conserved cysteine through the conserved F or W. D genes are given only for firm matches. The size of a clone is reported for some rows only, either as once, few or many, or as a class for expanded clones.

J gene	D gene	clone size	V gene	CDR3 length	CDR3 DNA	CDR3 protein
TRBJ2-3	NA	few	TRBV5-4	13	TGTGCCAGCAGCTTGGATCAGACAGATACGCAGTATTTT	CASSLDQTDTQYF
TRBJ1-4	NA	NA	TRBV7-9	12	TGTGCCAGCAGCTCCGCGGGTGAAAAACTGTTTTTT	CASSSAGEKLFF
TRBJ2-3	TRBD2	few	TRBV30	11	TGTGCCTGGAGCCTAGCGGGACCGCAGTATTTT	CAWSLAGPQYF
TRBJ1-5	NA	few	TRBV5-4	12	TGTGCCAGCAGCTTGGACAGTCAGCCCCAGCATTTT	CASSLDSQPQHF
TRBJ1-5	NA	few	TRBV5-6	13	TGTGCCAGCAGCTTACAGGCAGGTCAGCCCCAGCATTTT	CASSLQAGQPQHF
TRBJ1-1	TRBD1	few	TRBV9	14	TGTGCCAGCAGCGTAGCTACGACAGGGGGGGAGGCTTTCTTT	CASSVATTGGEAFF
TRBJ1-1	TRBD1	few	TRBV4-3	16	TGCGCCAGCAGCCAAGATCCGGCAGGGGGCATCACTGAAGCTTTCTTT	CASSQDPAGGITEAFF
TRBJ2-3	NA	NA	TRBV7-8	12	TGTGCCAGCAGCGCTCGGGTGGATACGCAGTATTTT	CASSARVDTQYF
TRBJ1-6	TRBD1	few	TRBV27	14	TGTGCCAGCAGCGGGACAGGCAAGAATTCACCCCTCCACTTT	CASSGTGKNSPLHF
TRBJ2-2	NA	few	TRBV28	13	TGTGCCAGCAGTTTAGGGGCCACCGGGGAGCTGTTTTTT	CASSLGATGELFF
TRBJ2-7	NA	few	TRBV18	14	TGTGCCAGCTCACCATTAGCCTTACCCTACGAGCAGTACTTC	CASSPLALPYEQYF
TRBJ1-2	TRBD1	NA	TRBV6-5	16	TGTGCCAGCAGTTACTCGATTACCAGGGGGGACTATGGCTACACCTTC	CASSYSITRGDYGYTF
TRBJ1-1	NA	few	TRBV5-6	13	TGTGCCAGCAGCCCCACAGAGAACACTGAAGCTTTCTTT	CASSPTENTEAFF
TRBJ2-1	TRBD1	NA	TRBV30	15	TGTGCCTGGAGTGGGGGCGACAGGGCCTACAATGAGCAGTTCTTC	CAWSGGDRAYNEQFF
TRBJ2-1	TRBD1	NA	TRBV7-3	17	TGTGCCAGCAGCTTAACATACCGGGACAGGGGGCCAAATGAGCAGTTCTTC	CASSLTYRDRGPNEQFF
TRBJ2-1	TRBD2	NA	TRBV5-1	17	TGCGCCAGCAGCCCGGGACTAGCGGGAGCAGGATACAATGAGCAGTTCTTC	CASSPGLAGAGYNEQFF
TRBJ2-1	TRBD2	few	TRBV5-1	15	TGCGCCAGCACCGTAGCGGGGGGGGGAGTTAATGAGCAGTTCTTC	CASTVAGGGVNEQFF
TRBJ2-7	TRBD2	few	TRBV5-1	18	TGCGCCAGCAGCTTGGTAACTAGCGGAGGTGGGGCTGTATACGAGCAGTACTTC	CASSLVTSGGGAVYEQYF
TRBJ2-1	TRBD1	few	TRBV5-4	14	TGTGCCAGCAGCGGGGACAGCTCCTACAATGAGCAGTTCTTC	CASSGDSSYNEQFF
TRBJ2-1	TRBD1	few	TRBV28	15	TGTGCCAGCAGTTTATACAGGGGGCAATACGATGAGCAGTTCTTC	CASSLYRGQYDEQFF
TRBJ2-5	NA	NA	TRBV7-9	14	TGTGCCAGCATCGTCGGACAGAACCCAGAGACCCAGTACTTC	CASIVGQNPETQYF
TRBJ2-1	NA	NA	TRBV6-4	14	TGTGCCAGCAGTGACTCGGAGGCGGGGAGTATAAAGTTCTTC	CASSDSEAGSIKFF
TRBJ2-4	NA	NA	TRBV25-1	12	TGTGCCAGCAGTGAACAGGGAAACATTCAGTACTTC	CASSEQGNIQYF
TRBJ1-1	NA	few	TRBV5-1	13	TGCGCCAGCAGCCAGACAGGCTCGGCTGAAGCTTTCTTT	CASSQTGSAEAFF
TRBJ2-5	NA	NA	TRBV7-2	12	TGTGCCAGCAGCTTCAGGCAAGAGACCCAGTACTTC	CASSFRQETQYF
TRBJ1-5	NA	many	TRBV19	15	TGTGCCAGTAGTGGTCGGGGGGCTTGGGACCAGCCCCAGCATTTT	CASSGRGAWDQPQHF
TRBJ1-2	NA	NA	TRBV4-3	15	TGCGCCAGCAGCCAAGTCGGCAGGAATTTGTTTGGCTACACCTTC	CASSQVGRNLFGYTF
TRBJ2-3	NA	few	TRBV4-1	15	TGCGCCAGCAGCCCCACAGGGCACCTCACAGATACGCAGTATTTT	CASSPTGHLTDTQYF
TRBJ2-1	TRBD1	NA	TRBV10-1	16	TGCGCCAGCAGTGACAACAGGGGACCCCATAACAATGAGCAGTTCTTC	CASSDNRGPHNNEQFF
TRBJ2-7	TRBD2	few	TRBV28	14	TGTGCCAGCAGTTTCGCGGGAGCAAATCACGAGCAGTACTTC	CASSFAGANHEQYF
TRBJ2-7	TRBD1	few	TRBV5-4	15	TGTGCCAGCAGCCCTGCCGGACAGGGTTCCTACGAGCAGTACTTC	CASSPAGQGSYEQYF
TRBJ2-1	NA	NA	TRBV7-2	14	TGTGCCAGCAGCTTAGGACCGGGAGCAGAGGAGCAGTTCTTC	CASSLGPGAEEQFF
TRBJ2-7	TRBD1	few	TRBV7-6	14	TGTGCCAGCAGCCCGGGACAGGGGGTGGGCGAGCAGTACTTC	CASSPGQGVGEQYF
TRBJ2-3	NA	few	TRBV5-6	15	TGTGCCAGCAGCTTGCGTTCCGGATGGGGCTATACGCAGTATTTT	CASSLRSGWGYTQYF
TRBJ2-6	TRBD1	NA	TRBV28	15	TGTGCCAGCAGGACAGGGACCTCTGGGGCCAACGTCCTGACTTTC	CASRTGTSGANVLTF
TRBJ1-2	NA	few	TRBV6-1	14	TGTGCCAGCAGTGCTGCCAGGGTGGCCTATGGCTACACCTTC	CASSAARVAYGYTF
TRBJ1-1	NA	few	TRBV5-1	13	TGCGCCAGCAGCACGCAGGGGAACACTGAAGCTTTCTTT	CASSTQGNTEAFF
TRBJ2-7	NA	few	TRBV2	13	TGTGCCACCGTCCCGTATCAGGGGACCGAGCAGTACTTC	CATVPYQGTEQYF
TRBJ1-4	TRBD1	few	TRBV6-1	17	TGTGCCAGCAGTGAAAGACAGGGCGTCACGATGAATGAAAAACTGTTTTTT	CASSERQGVTMNEKLFF
TRBJ2-7	TRBD2	NA	TRBV28	18	TGTGCCAGCAGTTTTCGAACCGGGACTAGCTATTCAGACGACGAGCAGTACTTC	CASSFRTGTSYSDDEQYF
TRBJ2-5	NA	few	TRBV4-1	15	TGCGCCAGCAGCCAAGACCGGTCCCCGATAGAGACCCAGTACTTC	CASSQDRSPIETQYF
TRBJ1-2	NA	once	TRBV7-2	13	TGTGCCAGCAGCGAGGGCACTAACTATGGCTACACCTTC	CASSEGTNYGYTF
TRBJ1-4	NA	NA	TRBV5-1	14	TGCGCCAGCAGCTTGGAGGGGTGGGATGAAAAACTGTTTTTT	CASSLEGWDEKLFF
TRBJ1-3	NA	few	TRBV13	13	TGTGCCAGCAGCATGAAGAGAGGAAACACCATATATTTT	CASSMKRGNTIYF
TRBJ2-3	NA	NA	TRBV9	14	TGTGCCAGCAGCGTAGAGGGTGGAGGAGATACGCAGTATTTT	CASSVEGGGDTQYF
TRBJ1-1	TRBD1	NA	TRBV5-6	18	TGTGCCAGCAGGGAAACAGTCCCGGGACAGGGCTGGGGCACTGAAGCTTTCTTT	CASRETVPGQGWGTEAFF
TRBJ1-2	TRBD1	few	TRBV30	13	TGTGCCTGGAGTGCACAGGGGTACTATGGCTACACCTTC	CAWSAQGYYGYTF
TRBJ2-5	NA	NA	TRBV9	14	TGTGCCAGCAGTGAAGACTCGCCCCAAGAGACCCAGTACTTC	CASSEDSPQETQYF
TRBJ2-7	NA	few	TRBV6-5	11	TGTGCCAGCCGCGAGGCCTACGAGCAGTACTTC	CASREAYEQYF
TRBJ2-6	NA	NA	TRBV9	19	TGTGCCAGCAGCGCCCGAGCCGGAGGAGAAAAGTCTGGGGCCAACGTCCTGACTTTC	CASSARAGGEKSGANVLTF
TRBJ2-3	NA	few	TRBV29-1	12	TGCAGCGCCCAACTAGATCCAGATACGCAGTATTTT	CSAQLDPDTQYF
TRBJ1-2	TRBD1	few	TRBV6-5	11	TGTGCCAGCGAAGGGGGCTTTGGCTACACCTTC	CASEGGFGYTF
TRBJ2-1	TRBD1	NA	TRBV29-1	14	TGCAGCGTTGGACCGACAGGGGGCAACGGTGAGCAGTTCTTC	CSVGPTGGNGEQFF
TRBJ1-2	TRBD1	few	TRBV9	15	TGTGCCAGCAGCGTGGCATCCGGGACAGATTATGGCTACACCTTC	CASSVASGTDYGYTF
TRBJ2-3	NA	NA	TRBV6-6	16	TGTGCCAGCAGTTACTTCGGTAGCGAGAGCACAGATACGCAGTATTTT	CASSYFGSESTDTQYF
TRBJ1-2	TRBD1	NA	TRBV5-1	16	TGCGCCAGCAGCACGCGATACGGGACAGGGGATGGTGGCTACACCTTC	CASSTRYGTGDGGYTF
TRBJ1-1	NA	few	TRBV5-1	12	TGCGCCAGCAGCGAACAGGGAATCGAAGCTTTCTTT	CASSEQGIEAFF
TRBJ2-7	NA	few	TRBV29-1	14	TGCAGCGTGACCAGGGCGGTAGGCCCTTACGAGCAGTACTTC	CSVTRAVGPYEQYF
TRBJ2-1	NA	few	TRBV7-2	13	TGTGCCAGCAGCCCCCTAATCTACAATGAGCAGTTCTTC	CASSPLIYNEQFF
TRBJ2-7	NA	few	TRBV19	14	TGTGCCAGTAGTATAGCCAGGGGCGCGTACGAGCAGTACTTC	CASSIARGAYEQYF